This T cell receptor beta chain was sequenced in a study of blood T cell repertoires in COVID-19. Participants had their cohort set by participant-reported clinical history. Recovery among Cohort 3 donors was established by two negative PCRs, clearance, or symptom resolution. How the authors handled the data: Scientists estimated how many nucleated cells there were by amplifying reference gene primers. Measured with immunoSEQ multiplex PCR; TCRdb has only the in-frame clones, and not every one. The V and J calls and the clone size are those of that table, but D and trimming were determined from the DNA. There are a few hundred thousand clones in the sample; around 87% occur only once, and about 1.5% lies in the top ten. CDR3 length: 12 amino acids. Trimming cost V 8 bases and J 8 bases; bases outside gene matches: 6. CDR1 is LNHDA and CDR2 is SQIVND in the germline V gene (reference sequence).

The clonotype originates from a young man who had recovered from COVID-19. Input material: PBMCs or T cells enriched from blood (not recorded which). The rearrangement joins TRBV19 to TRBJ1-2; 9 positions agree with TRBD1. Written as DNA, the CDR3 is TGTGCCAGTCGGGGACAGGGCCTCGGCTACACCTTC. The encoded protein is CASRGQGLGYTF.